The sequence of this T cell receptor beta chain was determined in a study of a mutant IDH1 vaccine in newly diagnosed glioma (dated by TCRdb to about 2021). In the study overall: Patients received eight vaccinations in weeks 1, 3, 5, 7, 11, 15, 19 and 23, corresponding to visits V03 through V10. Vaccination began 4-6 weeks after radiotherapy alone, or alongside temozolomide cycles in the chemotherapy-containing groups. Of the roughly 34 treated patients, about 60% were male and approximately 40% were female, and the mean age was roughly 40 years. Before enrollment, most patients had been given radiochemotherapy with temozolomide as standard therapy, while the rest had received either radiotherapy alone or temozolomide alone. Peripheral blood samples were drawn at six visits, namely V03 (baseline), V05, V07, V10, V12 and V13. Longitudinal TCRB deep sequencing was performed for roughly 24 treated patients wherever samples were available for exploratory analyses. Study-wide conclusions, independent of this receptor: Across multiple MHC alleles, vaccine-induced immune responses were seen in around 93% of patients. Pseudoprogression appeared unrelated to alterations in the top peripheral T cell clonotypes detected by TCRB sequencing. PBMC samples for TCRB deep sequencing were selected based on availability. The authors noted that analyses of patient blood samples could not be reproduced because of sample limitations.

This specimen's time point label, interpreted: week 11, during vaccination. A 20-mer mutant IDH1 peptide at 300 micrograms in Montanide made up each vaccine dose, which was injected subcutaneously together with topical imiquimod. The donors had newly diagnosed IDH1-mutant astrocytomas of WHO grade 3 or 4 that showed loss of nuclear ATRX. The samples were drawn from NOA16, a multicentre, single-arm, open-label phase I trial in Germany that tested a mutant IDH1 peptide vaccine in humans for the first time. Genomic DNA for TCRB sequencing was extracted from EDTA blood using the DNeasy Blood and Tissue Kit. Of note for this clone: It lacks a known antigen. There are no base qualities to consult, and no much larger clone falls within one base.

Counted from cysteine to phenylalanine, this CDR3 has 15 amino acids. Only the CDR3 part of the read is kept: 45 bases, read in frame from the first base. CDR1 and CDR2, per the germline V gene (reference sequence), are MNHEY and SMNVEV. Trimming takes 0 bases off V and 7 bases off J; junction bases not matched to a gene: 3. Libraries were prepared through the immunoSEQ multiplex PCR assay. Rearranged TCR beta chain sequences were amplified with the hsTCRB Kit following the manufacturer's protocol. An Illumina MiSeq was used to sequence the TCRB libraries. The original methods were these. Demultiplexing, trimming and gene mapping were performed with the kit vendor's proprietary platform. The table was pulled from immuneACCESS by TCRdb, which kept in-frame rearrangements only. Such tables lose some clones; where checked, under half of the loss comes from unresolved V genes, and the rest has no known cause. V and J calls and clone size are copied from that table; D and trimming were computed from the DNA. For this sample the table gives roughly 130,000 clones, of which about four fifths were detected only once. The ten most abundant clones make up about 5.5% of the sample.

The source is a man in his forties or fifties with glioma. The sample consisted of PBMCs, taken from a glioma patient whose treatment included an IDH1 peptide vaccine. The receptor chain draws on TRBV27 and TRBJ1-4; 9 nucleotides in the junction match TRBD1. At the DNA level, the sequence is TGTGCCAGCAGTTTATCAGGGACAGGGCTTGAAAAACTGTTTTTT. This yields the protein CASSLSGTGLEKLFF.